These 21 T cell receptor beta chains share one sample of origin, sequenced in a study of shared clonotypes between healthy human individuals. As defined, naive CD8 cells were CD45RO-negative and positively selected for CCR7, with terminally differentiated effector memory CD45RA+ cells excluded. The protocol was immunoSEQ multiplex PCR, while the TCRdb copy is restricted to in-frame clones and leaves out a portion. The sample lists under 700,000 clones, 85% to 95% occurring once. The sample consisted of naive CD8+ T cells sorted from blood. The receptor source for this set is a woman in her twenties or thirties in good health.

J is TRBJ2-5 and V is TRBV7-9, with 7 bases fitting TRBD2. The CDR3 is 14 residues long. The germline V gene encodes CDR1 SEHNR and CDR2 FQNEAQ (reference sequence). V trimming: 5 bases; J trimming: 5 bases; junction bases outside the gene matches: 8. The CDR3 DNA is TGTGCCAGCAGCCAAGATGGCGGGAGTGAGACCCAGTACTTC. Amino acids: CASSQDGGSETQYF.

CDR3 coding DNA: TGTGCCAGCAGCTTAAGACTAAACACCTACGAGCAGTACTTC. This codes for CASSLRLNTYEQYF. This chain joins TRBV13 and TRBJ2-7; a weak D match, TRBD2 (5 bases). In germline, CDR1 is PRHDT, CDR2 FYEKMQ (reference sequence). The V end lost 2 bases, the J end lost 2 bases, and 10 bases lay between the germline ends. The CDR3 runs to 14 residues.

This clone has a single count. The V and J genes are TRBV29-1 and TRBJ2-7; the D gene is possibly TRBD2 (5 bases). The CDR3 length is 13 residues. V shed 6 bases and J shed 2 bases, with 14 bases lying between them. Germline loops: CDR1 SQVTM, CDR2 ANQGSEA. The CDR3 loop is CSVATVEAYEQYF. The CDR3 region has the DNA TGCAGCGTGGCGACGGTGGAGGCCTACGAGCAGTACTTC.

The chain couples TRBV28 to TRBJ2-2, with 8 bases matching TRBD2. Germline V gene data show CDR1 as MDHEN and CDR2 as SYDVKM. There are 15 residues in the CDR3. V trimming: 5 bases; J trimming: 4 bases; junction bases outside the gene matches: 6. The CDR3 DNA follows: TGTGCCAGCAGTCGGCTAGCGGGTCCCACCGGGGAGCTGTTTTTT. This translates into CASSRLAGPTGELFF. The full variable domain, in which reference TRBV28 and TRBJ2-2 provide the parts outside the CDR3, is DVKVTQSSRYLVKRTGEKVFLECVQDMDHENMFWYRQDPGLGLRLIYFSYDVKMKEKGDIPEGYSVSREKKERFSLILESASTNQTSMYLCASSRLAGPTGELFFGEGSRLTVL.

The chain joins TRBV28 to TRBJ2-5, with TRBD2 as a possible D gene (6 bases). The ends were cut back, 5 bases at V and 2 bases at J, with 15 bases in the middle. The CDR3 sequence is 15 residues long. The V gene's germline CDR1 is MDHEN and CDR2 SYDVKM. CDR3: CASSLIAGRQETQYF. The CDR3 nucleotides read TGTGCCAGCAGTCTAATTGCAGGGAGGCAAGAGACCCAGTACTTC.

The chain couples TRBV21-1 to TRBJ2-3; the table names TRBD2, a call not compared with the DNA. TRBV21-1 is marked as a pseudogene. The CDR3 is 14 residues long. CDR3 residues: CASRRLAVPDTQYF. CDR3 bases: TGTGCCAGCAGGCGACTAGCGGTTCCAGATACGCAGTATTTT.

V and J are TRBV2 and TRBJ1-1; D not certain. Trimming cost V 5 bases and J 6 bases, with 7 bases left between them. This CDR3 has 11 residues. Germline-derived CDR1 and CDR2 are SNHLY and FYNNEI. CDR3 coding DNA: TGTGCCAGCAGTCCTCTGTCTGAAGCTTTCTTT. Amino acid sequence: CASSPLSEAFF.

This rearrangement joins TRBV6-4 to TRBJ2-1, with D perhaps TRBD1 or TRBD2 (5 bases each). CDR3 size: 13 residues. The V and J ends lost 11 bases and 2 bases respectively, with 13 bases between them. Per germline, CDR1 MRHNA and CDR2 SNTAGT. CDR3 coding DNA: TGTGCCCCACGGGGCGGAACCTACAATGAGCAGTTCTTC. Amino acids: CAPRGGTYNEQFF.

The rearrangement joins TRBV28 to TRBJ2-5, with 10 positions matching TRBD1. Looked up from germline, CDR1 is MDHEN and CDR2 is SYDVKM. The CDR3 consists of 14 residues. Unmatched junction bases numbered 7, after V lost 5 bases and J lost 7 bases. Here the CDR3 DNA reads TGTGCCAGCAGTATCGGGACAGGGGTTGCGACCCAGTACTTC. It is translated as CASSIGTGVATQYF.

CDR3 nucleotide sequence: TGTGCCAGCAGTCCATCCCCCAGGGGCTCGTACGAGCAGTACTTC. It encodes CASSPSPRGSYEQYF. V and J are TRBV6-5 and TRBJ2-7; maybe TRBD1 (6 bases). V was shortened by 5 bases and J by 4 bases, with 18 bases between the two germline ends. Germline CDR1 reads MNHEY; CDR2 reads SVGAGI. The length of the CDR3 is 15 residues.

The V and J genes are TRBV18 and TRBJ2-7, with TRBD1 matching over 10 bases. The length of the CDR3 is 16 residues. V lost 2 bases, J lost 6 bases, and 10 bases stayed unmatched. The V gene's germline CDR1 is KGHSH and CDR2 LQKENI. The CDR3 bases are TGTGCCAGCTCACCAGACGTCGGGACAGGGGAGACCGAGCAGTACTTC. Translated: CASSPDVGTGETEQYF.

This chain links TRBV15 with TRBJ1-1; possible D gene TRBD1, 6 bases. Germline assignment: CDR1 LNHNV and CDR2 YYDKDF (reference sequence). Between the trimmed V and J ends, which lost 1 base and 6 bases, there was a span of 9 bases. The CDR3 covers 13 residues. CDR3 amino acids: CATSRVQGAEAFF. The CDR3 DNA follows: TGTGCCACCAGCAGAGTACAGGGCGCTGAAGCTTTCTTT. The complete variable domain, with remaining parts taken from reference TRBV15 and TRBJ1-1, reads DAMVIQNPRYQVTQFGKPVTLSCSQTLNHNVMYWYQQKSSQAPKLLFHYYDKDFNNEADTPDNFQSRRPNTSFCFLDIRSPGLGDTAMYLCATSRVQGAEAFFGQGTRLTVV.

V usage is TRBV6-1 and J usage is TRBJ2-7; 7 positions match TRBD1. Germline loops: CDR1 MNHNS, CDR2 SASEGT. The CDR3 extends over 14 amino acids. The J segment lost 3 bases and the V segment lost 1 base, leaving 3 bases of the junction unmatched. CDR3 in amino acids: CASSEGNRGYEQYF. The CDR3 DNA is TGTGCCAGCAGTGAAGGGAACAGGGGCTACGAGCAGTACTTC.

The rearrangement joins TRBV6-1 to TRBJ1-2; D gene uncertain. The CDR3 totals 12 residues. The V gene's germline CDR1 is MNHNS and CDR2 SASEGT. V gave up 3 bases and J gave up 13 bases, with 15 bases separating them. The CDR3 loop reads CASSEGESTGTF. CDR3 nucleotide sequence: TGTGCCAGCAGTGAGGGTGAGTCCACTGGCACCTTC.

The chain has TRBV25-1 and TRBJ2-4, with 7 bases aligning to TRBD2. The V segment lost 8 bases and the J segment 2 bases; nucleotides outside the gene matches: 9. CDR3 size: 15 residues. CDR1 and CDR2 from the germline V gene are MGHDK and SYGVNS. The CDR3 sequence: CASPGGGETKNIQYF. For the CDR3, the DNA is TGTGCCAGCCCGGGGGGAGGGGAGACCAAAAACATTCAGTACTTC.

Remarks on this clone: This specimen includes other DNA sequences encoding the same CDR3. The J gene is TRBJ2-7, the V gene TRBV5-6, with D tentatively TRBD1 or TRBD2 (5 bases each). The length of the CDR3 is 12 residues. Trimming left V 4 bases short and J 2 bases short, with 7 bases between. Germline CDR1 and CDR2: SGHDT and YYEEEE. The CDR3: CASSGTPYEQYF. The CDR3 DNA is TGTGCCAGCAGCGGGACCCCCTACGAGCAGTACTTC.

A word on this clone: At one of its ends the junction is not consistent with the germline gene, which may arise from a read error. V usage is TRBV9 and J usage is TRBJ2-1; D assignment may be TRBD1 or TRBD2 (5 bases each). CDR3 length equals 9 residues. Germline V gene lookup returns CDR1 SGDLS and CDR2 YYNGEE. CDR3 bases: TGTGCCGGGCCCGGGGCCAACCTCTTC. Protein: CAGPGANLF.

The chain couples TRBV29-1 to TRBJ2-1, with a tentative D call TRBD2 (6 bases). Germline V gene data show CDR1 as SQVTM and CDR2 as ANQGSEA. The CDR3 sequence is 15 residues long. V lost 4 bases and J lost 4, with 17 bases in between. In DNA, the CDR3 is TGCAGCGTTGTAGGCGTGGTGGAGGGGTACAATGAGCAGTTCTTC. It is translated as CSVVGVVEGYNEQFF.

This clone came up a few times. Different DNA sequences within this sample yield the same CDR3. The rearrangement links TRBV27 to TRBJ1-1; D remains ambiguous. Germline assignment: CDR1 MNHEY and CDR2 SMNVEV (reference sequence). CDR3 length equals 13 residues. Trimming took off 2 bases at V and 1 base at J, with 5 bases between the two ends. Here the CDR3 reads CASSLGENTEAFF. In DNA, the CDR3 is TGTGCCAGCAGTTTAGGGGAGAACACTGAAGCTTTCTTT.

The chain couples TRBV28 to TRBJ2-6; D might be TRBD1 (6 bases). This CDR3 is built from 17 residues. Germline V gives CDR1 MDHEN, CDR2 SYDVKM. V was trimmed by 2 bases and J by 0 bases, leaving 11 bases between them. DNA for the CDR3: TGTGCCAGCAGTTTACCGGGACAAATCTCTGGGGCCAACGTCCTGACTTTC. As protein: CASSLPGQISGANVLTF.

The rearrangement links TRBV5-5 to TRBJ1-4; D remains unclear. V was pared by 3 bases and J by 8 bases, with 14 bases between. CDR1 SGHKS and CDR2 YYEKEE come from the germline V gene (reference sequence). This CDR3 has 14 amino acids. DNA for the CDR3: TGTGCCAGCAGCTCGACGGGCACTTCCGAAAAACTGTTTTTT. Encoded protein: CASSSTGTSEKLFF.